This entry features one T cell receptor (beta chain) sequence. Its antigen is still unknown. Relative to the germline gene, one junction end is altered; a read error may explain this. Unrecorded immune exposure was likely among donors, who were nominally healthy when sampled. This entry belongs to a study of cytomegalovirus exposure and HLA in healthy donors. The study, taken as a whole, reports: Cytomegalovirus association was listed for 164 TCR beta chains. There were some public TCRs occurring in many donors, but most TCR sequences were rare. Previous analysis showed most TCR beta V segments were productive about 90% or about 30% of the time.

13 Jbeta primers and 60 Vbeta primers were used for the PCR. Clones were sequenced by immunoSEQ multiplex PCR, and TCRdb holds only the in-frame ones, with some missing. Among some 150,000 clones listed, 79% were seen once. CDR3 size: 14 residues. CDR1 is SEHNR and CDR2 is FQNEAQ in the germline V gene (reference sequence). What was sequenced was PBMCs. The chain couples TRBV7-9 to TRBJ2-3; D perhaps matches TRBD1 (6 bases). This sequence originates from a man aged 35-49 years in good health and CMV-seronegative. For the CDR3, the DNA is TGTTCCAGCAGCTACCTACAGGGTACAGATACGCAGTATTTT. Amino acid sequence: CSSSYLQGTDTQYF.